One sample yielded the 15 T cell receptor beta chains listed below, sequenced in a study of identical twins. TCRdb re-derived calls from the 5' RACE reads in MiXCR, one entry per CDR3 protein. The data contain around 250,000 distinct CDR3 sequences, 5.5% to 8% of them singletons. This same sample was also part of a study on yellow fever vaccine responses in identical twins.

The source material was memory (CD45RO+) T cells sorted from blood. The receptors were sampled from a young woman in good health.

Ten or more counts support this clonotype. The chain couples TRBV29-1 to TRBJ2-2, with D perhaps TRBD1 (5 bases). V was pared by 4 bases and J by 0 bases, with 9 bases between. Germline V lookup: CDR1 SQVTM, CDR2 ANQGSEA. The CDR3 is 14 residues long. For the CDR3, the DNA is TGCAGCGTTGTCCAGGGATCGAACACCGGGGAGCTGTTTTTT. Translation: CSVVQGSNTGELFF.

The CDR3: CASSSPFPGGTDALDTQYF. The CDR3 DNA is TGTGCCAGCAGCTCCCCCTTCCCGGGGGGGACAGACGCCCTAGATACGCAGTATTTT. The chain recombines TRBV11-1 with TRBJ2-3; TRBD2 is a possible D gene (8 bases). This CDR3 spans 19 amino acids. V lost 4 bases to trimming and J lost 5 bases, with 28 bases between them. The germline V gene has CDR1 SGHAT and CDR2 FQDESV (reference sequence).

Many counts were recorded for this clonotype. The rearrangement links TRBV28 to TRBJ2-3; D may be TRBD2 (5 bases). Germline CDR1 MDHEN, CDR2 SYDVKM. The CDR3 totals 17 residues. V was shortened by 6 bases and J by 1 base, with 20 bases between the two germline ends. The DNA of the CDR3 is TGTGCCAGCAGCCTAGCAGCGTACCACCTCCGCACAGATACGCAGTATTTT. Protein sequence: CASSLAAYHLRTDTQYF.

This clonotype was detected a few times. CDR3 amino acids: CASSHRGDFRTDTQYF. The CDR3 coding sequence is TGTGCCAGTAGTCACAGGGGAGACTTCCGCACAGATACGCAGTATTTT. The chain combines TRBV19 with TRBJ2-3; 7 bases agree with TRBD1. Germline V gene data show CDR1 as LNHDA and CDR2 as SQIVND (reference sequence). V was pared by 5 bases and J by 1 base, with 9 bases of the junction left unmatched. The CDR3 runs to 16 residues.

This clonotype has at least ten counts. The chain is built from TRBV5-1 and TRBJ2-5, with D hard to call. CDR3 length equals 12 residues. The V and J ends lost 4 bases and 5 bases respectively, with 9 bases between them. Germline values: CDR1 SGHRS, CDR2 YFSETQ. This CDR3 reads CASSKTLETQYF. CDR3 bases: TGCGCCAGCAGCAAAACCCTGGAGACCCAGTACTTC. The full variable domain, completed using reference TRBV5-1 and TRBJ2-5, is KAGVTQTPRYLIKTRGQQVTLSCSPISGHRSVSWYQQTPGQGLQFLFEYFSETQRNKGNFPGRFSGRQFSNSRSEMNVSTLELGDSALYLCASSKTLETQYFGPGTRLLVL.

This clonotype has ten or more counts. The V call is TRBV18, the J call TRBJ1-2, with 8 bases identical to TRBD1. Trimming cost V 3 bases and J 3 bases; bases outside gene matches: 3. CDR3 size: 14 residues. The germline V gene encodes CDR1 KGHSH and CDR2 LQKENI. CDR3: CASSPGQGDYGYTF. The CDR3 DNA sequence: TGTGCCAGCTCACCTGGACAGGGCGACTATGGCTACACCTTC.

The sample holds many counts of this clonotype. This chain connects TRBV12-3 or TRBV12-4 to TRBJ2-5, with D perhaps matching TRBD1 (5 bases). Trimming took 6 bases from V and 5 from J, leaving 19 bases between them. The CDR3 spans 15 residues. Here the CDR3 reads CASRDGKGPGETQYF. The CDR3 nucleotides read TGTGCCAGCAGGGATGGGAAGGGGCCAGGGGAGACCCAGTACTTC.

This clonotype has only a few counts. The chain combines TRBV9 with TRBJ1-1; 9 bases fit TRBD1. The CDR3 extends over 16 amino acids. J lost 0 bases, V lost 3 bases, and 6 bases had no gene match. CDR1 is SGDLS, CDR2 YYNGEE, per germline. DNA of the CDR3: TGTGCCAGCAGCGCCGACGGACAGGGGATGAACACTGAAGCTTTCTTT. Translation gives CASSADGQGMNTEAFF.

This clonotype was recorded a few times. J is TRBJ2-5 and V is TRBV9; D ambiguous. The CDR3 has 16 amino acids. V lost 3 bases to trimming and J lost 5 bases, with 20 bases between them. Germline V gene sequence: CDR1 SGDLS, CDR2 YYNGEE. In DNA form, the CDR3 reads TGTGCCAGCAGCGCTGAAGCGAAACCCGGGCGGGAGACCCAGTACTTC. This translates into CASSAEAKPGRETQYF.

The chain combines TRBV24-1 with TRBJ2-2; the match to TRBD1 covers 7 bases. This CDR3 has 16 residues. The ends lost 4 bases at V and 4 bases at J; junction bases unmatched: 8. From germline, CDR1 is KGHDR and CDR2 SFDVKD. For the CDR3, the DNA is TGTGCCACCAGTGACTTGGACAGGACTTCCACCGGGGAGCTGTTTTTT. This codes for CATSDLDRTSTGELFF.

Only a few counts were recorded for this clonotype. The rearrangement uses TRBV5-5 and TRBJ2-6, with a tentative D call TRBD2 (6 bases). The CDR3 sequence is 17 residues long. Per germline, CDR1 SGHKS and CDR2 YYEKEE (reference sequence). Trimming cost V 5 bases and J 0 bases, with 15 bases left between them. DNA of the CDR3: TGTGCCAGCAGTAGGACTATCCCAAGCTCTGGGGCCAACGTCCTGACTTTC. It encodes CASSRTIPSSGANVLTF.

This clonotype has a count of ten or more. The CDR3 protein is CASSPGTSAPSYNEQFF. The DNA for the CDR3 is TGTGCCAGCAGTCCCGGGACTAGCGCCCCGTCCTACAATGAGCAGTTCTTC. V and J are TRBV6-1 and TRBJ2-1; 10 bases match TRBD2. CDR1 and CDR2 (germline): MNHNS, SASEGT. CDR3 length equals 17 residues. J was trimmed by 1 base and V by 5 bases; bases with no gene match: 8.

This clonotype has at least ten counts. This chain uses TRBV12-3 or TRBV12-4 with TRBJ1-2, with D possibly being TRBD1 (6 bases). This CDR3 comprises 12 residues. V dropped 5 bases and J dropped 7 bases, with 11 bases sitting between them. DNA of the CDR3: TGTGCCAGCAGTCCAGGGGCGGGTGGCTACACCTTC. This gives the protein CASSPGAGGYTF.

The chain has TRBV7-2 and TRBJ2-3, with D possibly TRBD2 on 6 matching bases. V shed 2 bases and J shed 14 bases, with 29 bases lying between them. CDR3 size: 17 residues. Per the germline V gene, CDR1 is SGHTA and CDR2 is FQGNSA. The chain's CDR3 is CASSLPPGDRWTLRWYF. In DNA form, the CDR3 reads TGTGCCAGCAGCTTACCCCCGGGGGACCGCTGGACTCTAAGATGGTATTTT.

This clonotype was counted at least ten times. The V gene is TRBV7-8, the J gene TRBJ1-1; D is possibly TRBD1 (6 bases). The CDR3 runs 15 residues. CDR1 is SGHVS and CDR2 is FQNEAQ in the germline V gene. V dropped 0 bases and J dropped 1 base, with 9 bases sitting between them. In DNA, the CDR3 is TGTGCCAGCAGCTTAGCCCCAGGGGCGAACACTGAAGCTTTCTTT. Translating gives CASSLAPGANTEAFF.